These 16 T cell receptor beta chains were sequenced from one sample in a study of monozygotic twins with inflammatory bowel disease. TCRdb reprocessed the 5' RACE reads, with one entry per CDR3 protein and no DNA. Reported are approximately 160,000 distinct CDR3 sequences; the ten largest clones contain about 7.4%. The sample consisted of blood. These receptors all stem from a human donor with ulcerative colitis or Crohn's disease, or a healthy co-twin of an affected twin (not recorded which).

The chain carries TRBV12-3 or TRBV12-4 and TRBJ2-3. This CDR3 has 15 amino acids. CDR3: CASSPEVPSTDTQYF.

The V call is TRBV14, the J call TRBJ1-1; there is no DNA to check the TCRdb D call of TRBD1. The germline V gene encodes CDR1 SGHDN and CDR2 FVKESK. The CDR3 is made up of 15 amino acids. The chain's CDR3 is CASSSSDRLNTEAFF.

This chain uses TRBV30 with TRBJ2-7. This CDR3 has 11 amino acids. Germline CDR1 reads GTSNPN; CDR2 reads SVGIG (reference sequence). CDR3 residues: CAWSVLGRKYF.

The chain is built from TRBV5-1 and TRBJ2-7; absent DNA, TCRdb's TRBD1 call cannot be checked. Per germline, CDR1 SGHRS and CDR2 YFSETQ. CDR3 length: 14 amino acids. This CDR3 reads CASSQQTGSYEQYF.

V is TRBV12-3 or TRBV12-4 and J is TRBJ2-7; TCRdb calls TRBD1, which cannot be checked without DNA. The CDR3 contains 13 residues. The CDR3 loop reads CASTLGTVGEQYF.

V and J are TRBV20-1 and TRBJ1-1; TCRdb returns TRBD1, unconfirmable since there is no DNA. Per germline, CDR1 DFQATT and CDR2 SNEGSKA (reference sequence). The CDR3 runs 11 residues. This CDR3 reads CSVSGGTEAFF.

The chain couples TRBV27 to TRBJ2-1; without DNA, the TCRdb call of TRBD2 cannot be checked. CDR3 size: 15 residues. From germline, CDR1 is MNHEY and CDR2 SMNVEV (reference sequence). The CDR3 sequence: CASRKGTSGSYEQFF.

The rearrangement joins TRBV7-2 to TRBJ2-1; the TCRdb D gene call, TRBD2, has no DNA to confirm it. This CDR3 has 17 residues. Per germline, CDR1 SGHTA and CDR2 FQGNSA. CDR3 protein: CASSLEAGGRSYNEQFF.

V gene TRBV5-4 combines with J gene TRBJ1-5; TCRdb picks TRBD1, but there is no DNA to check that call. This CDR3 region has 13 residues. CDR1 SGHNT and CDR2 YYREEE come from the germline V gene (reference sequence). CDR3: CASSPGQDQPQHF. The full variable domain, its missing parts supplied by reference TRBV5-4 and TRBJ1-5, is ETGVTQSPTHLIKTRGQQVTLRCSSQSGHNTVSWYQQALGQGPQFIFQYYREEENGRGNFPPRFSGLQFPNYSSELNVNALELDDSALYLCASSPGQDQPQHFGDGTRLSIL.

The chain has TRBV4-3 and TRBJ1-1; TCRdb proposes TRBD1, but this gene call is untestable without DNA. Germline CDR1 LGHNA, CDR2 YSLEER. This CDR3 contains 15 residues. The CDR3 sequence is CASSQDRVSNTEAFF.

V and J are TRBV30 and TRBJ2-5; TCRdb selects TRBD1, and the lack of DNA leaves this call unchecked. CDR1 is GTSNPN and CDR2 is SVGIG in the germline V gene (reference sequence). The CDR3 spans 14 residues. CDR3 in amino acids: CAWMPGTEQETQYF.

This chain uses TRBV5-1 with TRBJ2-1; TCRdb names TRBD1, which stays unverified in the absence of DNA. The CDR3 consists of 16 residues. From germline, CDR1 is SGHRS and CDR2 YFSETQ. The CDR3 region is CASSLVQGQGRDEQFF.

V usage is TRBV11-2 and J usage is TRBJ2-4; without DNA, the TCRdb call of TRBD2 cannot be checked. CDR1 is SGHAT, CDR2 FQNNGV, per germline. This CDR3 contains 18 residues. CDR3 loop: CASSLGLAGAGAKNIQYF.

The genes are TRBV13 and TRBJ1-2; TCRdb's D call, TRBD1, is unchecked because there is no DNA. The CDR3 length is 13 residues. The V gene's germline CDR1 is PRHDT and CDR2 FYEKMQ (reference sequence). CDR3 residues: CASSLWGNYGYTF.

The V call is TRBV4-3, the J call TRBJ2-1; TCRdb lists TRBD2, though no DNA is available to test this call. Germline CDR1 LGHNA, CDR2 YSLEER. CDR3 length: 15 amino acids. CDR3 sequence reads: CASSQEWASVYEQFF.

The chain uses TRBV7-2 and TRBJ2-7. Germline values: CDR1 SGHTA, CDR2 FQGNSA. The CDR3 runs to 13 residues. Here the CDR3 reads CASSLDIGYEQYF.